One and the same sample provided the 9 T cell receptor beta chains below, sequenced in a study. TCRdb itself ran the 5' RACE reads through MiXCR, one entry per CDR3 protein. The sample carries 7,500 to 9,000 distinct CDR3 sequences, around 67% recorded once. Material: tumor-infiltrating naive CD4+ T cells sorted from the breast tumor. Subset given: naive CD4+ T cells, CD4+CD45RA+CD25-. Every receptor here comes from a female donor with breast cancer.

This clonotype has a single count. V usage is TRBV29-1 and J usage is TRBJ2-7; D unresolved. V shed 4 bases and J shed 3 bases, with 10 bases lying between them. CDR1 SQVTM and CDR2 ANQGSEA come from the germline V gene. CDR3 length: 12 amino acids. CDR3 in DNA: TGCAGCGTTGGTTTCTTGTGCTACGAGCAGTACTTC. This codes for CSVGFLCYEQYF.

The chain couples TRBV5-1 to TRBJ2-5, with D perhaps matching TRBD2 (6 bases). Trimming left V 3 bases short and J 8 bases short, with 17 bases between. Germline V lookup: CDR1 SGHRS, CDR2 YFSETQ. The CDR3 contains 14 residues. The CDR3 sequence is CASSSAGLPGTQYF. The DNA of the CDR3 is TGCGCCAGCAGCTCCGCCGGACTACCCGGTACCCAGTACTTC.

There are a few counts of this clonotype. The gene calls are TRBV12-3 or TRBV12-4 and TRBJ2-7; TRBD1 matches at 11 bases. Trimming at V came to 7 bases and at J to 6 bases, leaving 8 bases not matched to a gene. The CDR3 has 14 amino acids. The CDR3 nucleotides read TGTGCCAGCAAGCCTCGGGGACAGGGGGTCGAGCAGTACTTC. The encoded protein is CASKPRGQGVEQYF.

The genes are TRBV29-1 and TRBJ2-5, with 9 nucleotides matching TRBD1. From germline, CDR1 is SQVTM and CDR2 ANQGSEA. The CDR3 extends over 14 amino acids. The trim removed 2 bases at V and 7 bases at J, leaving 8 bases unmatched. As DNA, the CDR3 is TGCAGCGTTGAACAGCGGGACAGGGAACGGACCCAGTACTTC. This encodes CSVEQRDRERTQYF.

The chain combines TRBV5-1 with TRBJ1-4, with D unclear. The V end lost 5 bases, the J end lost 0 bases, and 14 bases lay between the germline ends. CDR3 size: 16 residues. CDR1 is SGHRS, CDR2 YFSETQ, per germline. This CDR3 is CASRRQLAATNEKLFF. The DNA of the CDR3 is TGCGCCAGCAGGAGGCAGTTGGCAGCAACTAATGAAAAACTGTTTTTT.

V usage is TRBV6-5 and J usage is TRBJ1-2; no clear D gene. The germline V and J ends were trimmed by 6 bases and 1 base, with 9 bases remaining between them. The germline gives CDR1 MNHEY, CDR2 SVGAGI. The CDR3 consists of 13 residues. CDR3 bases: TGTGCCAGCAGATGGACGGGTAACTATGGCTACACCTTC. Encoded protein: CASRWTGNYGYTF.

This clonotype is labeled as medium-sized. J is TRBJ2-3 and V is TRBV4-2; 11 nucleotides line up with TRBD2. Germline V gives CDR1 LGHNA, CDR2 YNFKEQ. Trimming took 4 bases from V and 1 from J; bases not matched to a gene: 4. This CDR3 comprises 16 residues. The CDR3 nucleotides read TGTGCCAGCAGCCGGTCGACTAGCGGGGGCACAGATACGCAGTATTTT. Translation: CASSRSTSGGTDTQYF.

This rearrangement joins TRBV5-4 to TRBJ2-5; the D gene is possibly TRBD1 (6 bases). The ends were cut back, 4 bases at V and 8 bases at J, with 9 bases in the middle. This CDR3 is built from 11 residues. Germline assignment: CDR1 SGHNT and CDR2 YYREEE (reference sequence). The CDR3: CASSQQGTQYF. In DNA form, the CDR3 reads TGTGCCAGCAGCCAACAGGGAACCCAGTACTTC.

The CDR3 is CSARRPLASGRRRVYNEQFF. The CDR3 DNA follows: TGCAGTGCTAGGAGGCCCCTCGCTAGCGGGAGGAGGAGGGTGTACAATGAGCAGTTCTTC. V and J are TRBV20-1 and TRBJ2-1; 11 positions match TRBD2. CDR1 and CDR2 from the germline V gene are DFQATT and SNEGSKA (reference sequence). This CDR3 is built from 20 residues. Trimming at V came to 3 bases and at J to 4 bases, leaving 20 bases not matched to a gene.